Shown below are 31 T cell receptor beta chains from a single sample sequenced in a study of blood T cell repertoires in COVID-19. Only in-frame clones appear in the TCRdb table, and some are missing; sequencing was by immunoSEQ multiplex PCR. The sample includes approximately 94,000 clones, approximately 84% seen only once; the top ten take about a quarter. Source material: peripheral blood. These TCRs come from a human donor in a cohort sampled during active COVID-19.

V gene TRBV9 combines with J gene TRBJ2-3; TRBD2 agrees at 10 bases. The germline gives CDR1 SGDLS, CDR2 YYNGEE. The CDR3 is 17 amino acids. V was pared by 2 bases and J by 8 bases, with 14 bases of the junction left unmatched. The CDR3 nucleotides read TGTGCCAGCAGCGTGGGTCTGCCTAGCGGGGGTGTCGGTACGCAGTATTTT. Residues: CASSVGLPSGGVGTQYF.

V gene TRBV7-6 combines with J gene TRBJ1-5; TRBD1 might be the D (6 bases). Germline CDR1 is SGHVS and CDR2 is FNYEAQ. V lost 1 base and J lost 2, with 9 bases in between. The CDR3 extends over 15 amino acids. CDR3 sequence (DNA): TGTGCCAGCAGCTTAGAGGGGACACGCAATCAGCCCCAGCATTTT. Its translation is CASSLEGTRNQPQHF.

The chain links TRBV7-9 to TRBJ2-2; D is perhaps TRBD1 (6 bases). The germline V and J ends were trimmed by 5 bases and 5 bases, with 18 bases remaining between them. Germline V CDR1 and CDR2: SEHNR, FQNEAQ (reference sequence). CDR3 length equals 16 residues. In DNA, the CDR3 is TGTGCCAGCAGCGGGTTCAGGGGAATTAGGACCGGGGAGCTGTTTTTT. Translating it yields CASSGFRGIRTGELFF.

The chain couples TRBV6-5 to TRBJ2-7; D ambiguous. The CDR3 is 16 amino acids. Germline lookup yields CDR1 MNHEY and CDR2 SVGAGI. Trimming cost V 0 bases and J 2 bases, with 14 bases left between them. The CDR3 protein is CASSYSKSPAAYEQYF. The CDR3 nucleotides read TGTGCCAGCAGTTACTCGAAGTCTCCGGCGGCCTACGAGCAGTACTTC.

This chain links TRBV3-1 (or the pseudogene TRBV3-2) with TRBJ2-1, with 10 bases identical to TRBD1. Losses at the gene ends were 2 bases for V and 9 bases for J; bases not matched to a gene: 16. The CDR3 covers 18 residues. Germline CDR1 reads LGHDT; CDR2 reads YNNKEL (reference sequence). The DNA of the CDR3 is TGTGCCAGCAGCCAAACATATCCGACAGGGGGCGCGCGAACTGAGCAGTTCTTC. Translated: CASSQTYPTGGARTEQFF.

The chain's CDR3 is CASSLKGYSTDTQYF. CDR3 DNA sequence: TGTGCCAGCAGCTTAAAGGGGTACAGCACAGATACGCAGTATTTT. J is TRBJ2-3 and V is TRBV7-3; weak D call: TRBD1 (5 bases). V was pared by 1 base and J by 0 bases, with 8 bases between. This CDR3 has 15 residues. Germline V CDR1 and CDR2: SGHTA, FQGTGA.

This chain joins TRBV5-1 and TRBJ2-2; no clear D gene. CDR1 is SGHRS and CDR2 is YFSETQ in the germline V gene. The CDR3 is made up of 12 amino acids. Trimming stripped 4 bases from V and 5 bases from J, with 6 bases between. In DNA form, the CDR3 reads TGCGCCAGCAGCCCCGGGACCGGGGAGCTGTTTTTT. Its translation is CASSPGTGELFF.

This chain's CDR3 is CASSLHPGGGSEAFF. The CDR3 DNA sequence: TGTGCCAGCAGCCTACACCCAGGGGGTGGCTCTGAAGCTTTCTTT. The chain carries TRBV11-2 and TRBJ1-1, with 7 bases matching TRBD1. The germline gives CDR1 SGHAT, CDR2 FQNNGV. Trimming took 5 bases from V and 6 from J; bases not matched to a gene: 12. The CDR3 loop spans 15 amino acids.

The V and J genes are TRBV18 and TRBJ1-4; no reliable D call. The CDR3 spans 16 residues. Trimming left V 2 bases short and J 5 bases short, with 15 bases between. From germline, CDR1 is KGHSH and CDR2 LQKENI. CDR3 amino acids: CASSPKIPGENEKLFF. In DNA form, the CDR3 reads TGTGCCAGCTCACCAAAAATTCCAGGCGAGAATGAAAAACTGTTTTTT.

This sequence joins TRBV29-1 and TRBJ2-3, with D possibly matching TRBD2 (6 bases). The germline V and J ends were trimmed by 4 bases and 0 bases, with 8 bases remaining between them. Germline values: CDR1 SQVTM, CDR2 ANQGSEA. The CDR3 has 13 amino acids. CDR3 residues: CSVGGLSTDTQYF. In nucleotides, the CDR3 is TGCAGCGTTGGGGGACTCAGCACAGATACGCAGTATTTT.

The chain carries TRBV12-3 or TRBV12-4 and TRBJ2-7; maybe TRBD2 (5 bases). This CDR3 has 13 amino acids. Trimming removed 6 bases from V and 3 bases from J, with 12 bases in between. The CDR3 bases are TGTGCCAGCAGATCCAGTACTAGCTACGAGCAGTACTTC. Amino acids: CASRSSTSYEQYF.

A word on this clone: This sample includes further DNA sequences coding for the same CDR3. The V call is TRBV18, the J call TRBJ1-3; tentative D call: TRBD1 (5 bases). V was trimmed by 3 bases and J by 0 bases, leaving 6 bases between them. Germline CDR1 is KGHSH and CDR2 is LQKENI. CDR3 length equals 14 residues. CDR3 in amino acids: CASSPQGSGNTIYF. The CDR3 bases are TGTGCCAGCTCACCGCAGGGCTCTGGAAACACCATATATTTT.

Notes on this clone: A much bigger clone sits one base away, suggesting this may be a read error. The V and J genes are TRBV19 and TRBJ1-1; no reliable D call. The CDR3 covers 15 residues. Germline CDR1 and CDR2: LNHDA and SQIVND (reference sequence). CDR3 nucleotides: TGTGCCAGTATTGGACTCTCTCCAAGGAACACTGAAACTTTCTTT. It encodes CASIGLSPRNTETFF.

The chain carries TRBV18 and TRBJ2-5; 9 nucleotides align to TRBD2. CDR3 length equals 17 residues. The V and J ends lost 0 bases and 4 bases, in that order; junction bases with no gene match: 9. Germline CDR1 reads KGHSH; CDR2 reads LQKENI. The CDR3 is CASSPPSLASGVETQYF. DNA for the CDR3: TGTGCCAGCTCACCACCGTCCTTGGCTAGCGGGGTAGAGACCCAGTACTTC.

CDR3 residues: CASSTDRGIGTEAFF. DNA for the CDR3: TGTGCCAGCAGCACAGACAGGGGAATAGGGACTGAAGCTTTCTTT. V gene TRBV7-8 combines with J gene TRBJ1-1; 8 nucleotides match TRBD1. The CDR3 spans 15 residues. V lost 5 bases, J lost 5 bases, and 10 bases stayed unmatched. The germline gives CDR1 SGHVS, CDR2 FQNEAQ.

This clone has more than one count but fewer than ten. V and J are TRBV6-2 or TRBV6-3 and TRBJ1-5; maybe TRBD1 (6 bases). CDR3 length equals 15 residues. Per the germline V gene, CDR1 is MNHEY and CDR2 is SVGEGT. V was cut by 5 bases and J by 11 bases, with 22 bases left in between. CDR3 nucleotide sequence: TGTGCCAGCAGTACTGCCGCGAACTTACAGGGTGCCCAGCATTTT. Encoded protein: CASSTAANLQGAQHF.

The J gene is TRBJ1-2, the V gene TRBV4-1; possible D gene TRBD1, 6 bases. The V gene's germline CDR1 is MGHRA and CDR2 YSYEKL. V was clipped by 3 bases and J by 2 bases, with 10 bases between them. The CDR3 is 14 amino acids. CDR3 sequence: CASSHPTGNYGYTF. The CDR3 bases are TGCGCCAGCAGCCATCCCACAGGGAACTATGGCTACACCTTC.

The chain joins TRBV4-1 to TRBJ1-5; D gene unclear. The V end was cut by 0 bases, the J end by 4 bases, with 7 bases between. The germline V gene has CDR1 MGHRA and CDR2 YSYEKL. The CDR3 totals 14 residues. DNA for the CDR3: TGCGCCAGCAGCCAAGAACGAGGGAATCAGCCCCAGCATTTT. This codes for CASSQERGNQPQHF.

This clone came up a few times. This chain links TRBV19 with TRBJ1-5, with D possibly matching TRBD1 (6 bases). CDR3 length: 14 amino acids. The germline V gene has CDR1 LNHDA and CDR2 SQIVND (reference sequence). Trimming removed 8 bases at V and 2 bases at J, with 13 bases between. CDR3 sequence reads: CASENRDRNQPQHF. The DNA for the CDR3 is TGTGCCAGTGAGAACAGGGATCGCAATCAGCCCCAGCATTTT.

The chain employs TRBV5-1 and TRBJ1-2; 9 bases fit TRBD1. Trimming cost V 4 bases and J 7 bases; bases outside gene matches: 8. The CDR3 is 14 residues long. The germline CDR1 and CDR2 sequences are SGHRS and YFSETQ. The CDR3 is CASSQWTGEIGYTF. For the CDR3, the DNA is TGCGCCAGCAGCCAGTGGACAGGGGAGATTGGCTACACCTTC.

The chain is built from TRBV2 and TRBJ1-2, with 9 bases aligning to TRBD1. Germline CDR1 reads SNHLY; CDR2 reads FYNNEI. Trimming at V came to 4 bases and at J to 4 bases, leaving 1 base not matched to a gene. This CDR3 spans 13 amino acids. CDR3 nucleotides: TGTGCCAGCAGTGGACAGGGGGTCTATGGCTACACCTTC. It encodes CASSGQGVYGYTF.

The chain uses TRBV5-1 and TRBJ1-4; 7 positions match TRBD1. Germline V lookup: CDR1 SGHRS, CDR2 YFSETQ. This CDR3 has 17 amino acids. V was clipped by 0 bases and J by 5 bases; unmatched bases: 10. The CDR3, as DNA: TGCGCCAGCAGCTTGGATACCGGGACAGACGGAAATGAAAAACTGTTTTTT. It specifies CASSLDTGTDGNEKLFF.

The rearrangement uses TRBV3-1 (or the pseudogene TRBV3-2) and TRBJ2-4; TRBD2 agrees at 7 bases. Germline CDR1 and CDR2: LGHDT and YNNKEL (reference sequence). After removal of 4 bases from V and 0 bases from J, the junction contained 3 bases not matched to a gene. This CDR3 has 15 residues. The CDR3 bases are TGTGCCAGCAGCCGCGGGGGACTAGCCAAAAACATTCAGTACTTC. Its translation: CASSRGGLAKNIQYF.

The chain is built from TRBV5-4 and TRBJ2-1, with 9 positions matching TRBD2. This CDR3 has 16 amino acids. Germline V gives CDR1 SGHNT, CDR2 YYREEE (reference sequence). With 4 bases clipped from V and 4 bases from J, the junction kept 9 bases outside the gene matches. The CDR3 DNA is TGTGCCAGCAGCAATCCCACGGGACTAGCTTACAATGAGCAGTTCTTC. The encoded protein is CASSNPTGLAYNEQFF.

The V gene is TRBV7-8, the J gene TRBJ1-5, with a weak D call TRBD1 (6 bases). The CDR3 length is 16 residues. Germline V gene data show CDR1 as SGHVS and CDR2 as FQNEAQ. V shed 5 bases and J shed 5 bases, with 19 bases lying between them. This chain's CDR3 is CASSPIRGNKDQPQHF. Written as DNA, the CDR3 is TGTGCCAGCAGCCCAATTAGGGGGAACAAAGATCAGCCCCAGCATTTT.

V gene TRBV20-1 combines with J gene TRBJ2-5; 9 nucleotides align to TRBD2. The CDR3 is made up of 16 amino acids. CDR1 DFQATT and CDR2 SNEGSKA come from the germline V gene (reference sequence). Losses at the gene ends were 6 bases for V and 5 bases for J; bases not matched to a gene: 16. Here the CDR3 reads CSASPHIAGAMETQYF. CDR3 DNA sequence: TGCAGTGCAAGTCCCCATATAGCGGGGGCCATGGAGACCCAGTACTTC.

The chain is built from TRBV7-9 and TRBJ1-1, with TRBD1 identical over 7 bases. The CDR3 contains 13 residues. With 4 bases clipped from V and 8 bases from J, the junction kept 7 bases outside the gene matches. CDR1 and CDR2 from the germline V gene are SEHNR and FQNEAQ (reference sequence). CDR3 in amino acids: CASSSRQGREAFF. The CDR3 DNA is TGTGCCAGCAGCTCCCGACAGGGCCGGGAAGCTTTCTTT.

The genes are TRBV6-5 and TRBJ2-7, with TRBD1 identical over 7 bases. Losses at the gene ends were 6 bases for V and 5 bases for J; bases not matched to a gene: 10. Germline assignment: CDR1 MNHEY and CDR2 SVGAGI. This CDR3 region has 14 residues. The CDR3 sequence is CASRGTVQGDEQYF. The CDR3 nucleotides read TGTGCCAGCAGGGGGACAGTTCAGGGCGACGAGCAGTACTTC.

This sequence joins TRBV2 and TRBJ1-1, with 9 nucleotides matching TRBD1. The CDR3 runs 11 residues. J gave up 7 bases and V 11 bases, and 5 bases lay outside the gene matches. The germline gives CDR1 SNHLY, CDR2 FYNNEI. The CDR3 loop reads CASDRGLEAFF. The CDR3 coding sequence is TGTGCCTCGGACAGGGGTCTTGAAGCTTTCTTT.

CDR3 sequence: CASRSTVERTGELFF. The CDR3 DNA sequence: TGTGCCAGCAGGTCCACCGTCGAGAGAACCGGGGAGCTGTTTTTT. The genes are TRBV27 and TRBJ2-2; D is unresolved. Germline V gene sequence: CDR1 MNHEY, CDR2 SMNVEV (reference sequence). V lost 6 bases, J lost 5 bases, and 16 bases lay in between. The CDR3 is made up of 15 amino acids.

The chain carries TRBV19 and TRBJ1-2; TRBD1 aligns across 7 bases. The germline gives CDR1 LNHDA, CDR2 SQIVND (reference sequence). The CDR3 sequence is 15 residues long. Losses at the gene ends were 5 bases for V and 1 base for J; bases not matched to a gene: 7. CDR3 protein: CASSGDSSINYGYTF. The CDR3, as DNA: TGTGCCAGTAGTGGGGACAGTAGTATTAACTATGGCTACACCTTC.